A selection of T cell receptor beta chains follows, all from one sample in a study of T cells in narcolepsy. Produced via immunoSEQ multiplex PCR; TCRdb's table is partial and in-frame only. The table lists some 30,000 clones, more than 75% of them singletons. The source material was memory (CD45RA-) CD4+ T cells from blood. The receptors derive from a human donor in good health. Each CDR3 is given with its conserved first and last residue. The order of the fields is V gene, CDR3 length, D gene, J gene, clone size, CDR3 DNA, CDR3 protein. A D gene is named only where the DNA matches it firmly. Expanded clones get a size class; other rows say once, few or many, or leave the size out.

V: TRBV7-2
length: 12
D: -
J: TRBJ1-2
size: -
DNA: TGTGCCAGCAGCCCCACGCGGGGTGGCTACACCTTC
CDR3: CASSPTRGGYTF

V: TRBV29-1
length: 17
D: -
J: TRBJ2-3
size: -
DNA: TGCAGCGCCGGGGACTTCCACTTAAGCGGTGGCACAGATACGCAGTATTTT
CDR3: CSAGDFHLSGGTDTQYF

V: TRBV6-1
length: 16
D: -
J: TRBJ1-4
size: -
DNA: TGTGCCAGCAGTGAAGCGAGCAGGACAACTAATGAAAAACTGTTTTTT
CDR3: CASSEASRTTNEKLFF

V: TRBV19
length: 16
D: TRBD2
J: TRBJ2-1
size: -
DNA: TGTGCCAGTAGTATAGGAGGGACTAGGGGTTCAAATGAGCAGTTCTTC
CDR3: CASSIGGTRGSNEQFF

V: TRBV11-3
length: 15
D: TRBD1
J: TRBJ2-5
size: -
DNA: TGTGCCAGCAGCCTACGGGACAGGGGGGAAGAGACCCAGTACTTC
CDR3: CASSLRDRGEETQYF

V: TRBV7-2
length: 14
D: -
J: TRBJ2-3
size: -
DNA: TGTGCCAGCAGCTTAGTTTCGGGCACAGATACGCAGTATTTT
CDR3: CASSLVSGTDTQYF

V: TRBV5-4
length: 16
D: TRBD1
J: TRBJ2-1
size: -
DNA: TGTGCCAGCAGCTTGCCCGGGACAGGGGGTTACAATGAGCAGTTCTTC
CDR3: CASSLPGTGGYNEQFF

V: TRBV11-2
length: 14
D: -
J: TRBJ2-5
size: -
DNA: TGTGCCAGCAGCTTAGAGTGGAGCCAAGAGACCCAGTACTTC
CDR3: CASSLEWSQETQYF

V: TRBV19
length: 14
D: TRBD1
J: TRBJ1-1
size: -
DNA: TGTGCCAGTAGTACGGACAGGGCTGACACTGAAGCTTTCTTT
CDR3: CASSTDRADTEAFF

V: TRBV6-6
length: 14
D: -
J: TRBJ1-4
size: -
DNA: TGTGCCAGCAGCCTCGGAGCCACTAATGAAAAACTGTTTTTT
CDR3: CASSLGATNEKLFF

V: TRBV25-1
length: 14
D: -
J: TRBJ2-2
size: few
DNA: TGTGCCAGCAGGGGTATCGGGGAGGCCGGGGAGCTGTTTTTT
CDR3: CASRGIGEAGELFF

V: TRBV6-1
length: 14
D: TRBD1
J: TRBJ2-7
size: -
DNA: TGTGCCAGCAGTGAAAGAGGGGGCCCCTACGAGCAGTACTTC
CDR3: CASSERGGPYEQYF

V: TRBV28
length: 15
D: TRBD2
J: TRBJ2-5
size: -
DNA: TGTGCCAGCAGAGAAGCGGGGGAAGCGGGGGAGACCCAGTACTTC
CDR3: CASREAGEAGETQYF

V: TRBV19
length: 16
D: -
J: TRBJ2-2
size: -
DNA: TGTGCCAGTAGTATACTTGCGGGGTCGAACACCGGGGAGCTGTTTTTT
CDR3: CASSILAGSNTGELFF

V: TRBV5-1
length: 14
D: -
J: TRBJ1-1
size: -
DNA: TGCGCCAGCAGCTTCGGGTTTTTGAACACTGAAGCTTTCTTT
CDR3: CASSFGFLNTEAFF

V: TRBV5-4
length: 18
D: TRBD2
J: TRBJ2-1
size: few
DNA: TGTGCCAGCAGCTTGGCCTTCAGGGCTAGCGGGGGGGCAAATGAGCAGTTCTTC
CDR3: CASSLAFRASGGANEQFF

V: TRBV5-1
length: 15
D: TRBD2
J: TRBJ2-5
size: -
DNA: TGCGCCAGCAGCCGGGGAGGGGATAGGGCAGAGACCCAGTACTTC
CDR3: CASSRGGDRAETQYF

V: TRBV21-1
length: 17
D: -
J: TRBJ1-5
size: -
DNA: TGTGCCAGCAGCTCCCGAGGGAGGTATCTCAGCAATCAGCCCCAGCATTTT
CDR3: CASSSRGRYLSNQPQHF

V: TRBV5-6
length: 16
D: TRBD1
J: TRBJ1-2
size: -
DNA: TGTGCCAGCAGCTTGGGCGGGACAGCGTCGGGCTATGGCTACACCTTC
CDR3: CASSLGGTASGYGYTF